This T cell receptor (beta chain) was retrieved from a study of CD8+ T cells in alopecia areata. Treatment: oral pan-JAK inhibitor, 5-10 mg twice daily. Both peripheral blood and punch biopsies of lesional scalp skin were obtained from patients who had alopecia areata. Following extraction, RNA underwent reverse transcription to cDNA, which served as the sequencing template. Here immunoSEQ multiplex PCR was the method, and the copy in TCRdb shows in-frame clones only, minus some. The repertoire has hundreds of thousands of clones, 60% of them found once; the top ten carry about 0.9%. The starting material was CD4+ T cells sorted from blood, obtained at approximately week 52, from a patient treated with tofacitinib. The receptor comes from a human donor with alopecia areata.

The CDR3 DNA sequence: TGTGCCTGGAGTGTCCCACCCCTCCACTTT. The encoded protein is CAWSVPPLHF. The chain couples TRBV30 to TRBJ1-6, with no clear D. The CDR3 extends over 10 amino acids. Trimming pared 0 bases from V and 11 bases from J, leaving 2 bases between. Germline loops: CDR1 GTSNPN, CDR2 SVGIG (reference sequence).